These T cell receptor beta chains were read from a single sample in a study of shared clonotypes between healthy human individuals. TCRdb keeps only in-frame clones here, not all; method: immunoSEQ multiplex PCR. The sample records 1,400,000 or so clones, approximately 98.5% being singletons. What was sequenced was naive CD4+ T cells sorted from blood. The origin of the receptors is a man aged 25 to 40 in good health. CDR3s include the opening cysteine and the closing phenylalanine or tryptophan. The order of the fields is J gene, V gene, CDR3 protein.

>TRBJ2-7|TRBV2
CASSEDRGSGAYEQYF
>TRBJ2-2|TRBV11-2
CASSLVTPLALRGTGELFF
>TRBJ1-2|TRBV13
CASSLGGPRTF
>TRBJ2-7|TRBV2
CASIRGLTSYEQYF
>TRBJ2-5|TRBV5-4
CASSLRDSRETQYF
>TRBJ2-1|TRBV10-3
CAISELAGGFPLYNEQFF
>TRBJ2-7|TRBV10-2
CASGGAESSYEQYF
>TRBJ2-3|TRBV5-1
CASSSTGGGNTDTQYF
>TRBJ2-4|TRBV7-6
CASSLGAPLLAKNIQYF
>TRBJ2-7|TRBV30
CAWIGTGPYEQYF
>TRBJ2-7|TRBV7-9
CASSPDSPMWYF
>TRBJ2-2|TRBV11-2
CASSPGLLGAGELFF
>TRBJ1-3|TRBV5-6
CASSLAVDRGLGSGNTIYF
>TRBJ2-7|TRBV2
CASSELGIRYEQYF
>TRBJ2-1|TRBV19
CASGTRSGVYNEQFF